These T cell receptor beta chains were read from a single sample in a study of T cell repertoires in cytomegalovirus infection. TCRdb reprocessed the reads via MiXCR and lists one record per CDR3 protein. The data show about 130,000 distinct CDR3 sequences, with approximately 9.2% seen just once and around 10% held by the top ten. Sequencing was done on a sample of PBMCs. The receptor set was obtained from a human donor in good health (CMV status not recorded). Some clones in this sample may be carry-over from other donors' samples. Both conserved end residues are part of each CDR3.

cdr3_aa	v_call
CASTRQITTEAFF	TRBV28
CASSPEGVQPQHF	TRBV7-9
CASSLQGRRSNEKLFF	TRBV7-9
CSARVVNEQFF	TRBV20-1
CASSQETDLDLHF	TRBV4-1
CASSQDMNTEAFF	TRBV7-3
CASSRESNQPQHF	TRBV2
CAINQGGAYGYTF	TRBV10-3
CASSPPPKETQYF	TRBV18
CASSLTSGGIDTQYF	TRBV18
CASSHSNQPQHF	TRBV27
CATRAGRSLGTDTQYF	TRBV24-1
CATLRAGGNGYTF	TRBV15
CASSSGTGGHEQYF	TRBV5-4
CASRSGTANTGELFF	TRBV7-8
CASSQRGRGPGLAKDTQYF	TRBV7-8
CASSLGAPSTDTQYF	TRBV7-2
CASSLILTGDQETQYF	TRBV5-4
CASSHSDGYSGNTIYF	TRBV6-2/TRBV6-3
CASRELWGGARNEQFF	TRBV6-2/TRBV6-3